The clone carrying this T cell receptor (beta chain) has a handful of counts. Its matching antigen is unknown. TCRdb processed the reads anew with MiXCR; each CDR3 protein has one entry. This table holds 450,000 to 650,000 distinct CDR3 sequences, about 30% found once. V shed 2 bases and J 15 bases; nucleotides not matched to a gene: 13. This CDR3 has 15 residues. The germline V gene has CDR1 MNHEY and CDR2 SVGEGT. This sample was included in a study of T cell repertoires in cytomegalovirus infection. At the level of the study: Public TCR beta signatures marked donors with CMV infection and the matching HLA. Study results and limitations: Carriage of CMV together with the relevant HLA was identifiable through cumulative public TCR beta family frequency.

The receptor's source is a human donor in good health (CMV status not recorded). Some clones in this sample may be carry-over from other donors' samples. The sample taken for sequencing was PBMCs. The V and J genes are TRBV6-2 or TRBV6-3 and TRBJ2-1; 10 bases fit TRBD2. The CDR3 DNA is TGTGCCAGCAGTTACGGACTAGCGGTGATCATACCCCGGTTCTTC. Amino acid sequence: CASSYGLAVIIPRFF.